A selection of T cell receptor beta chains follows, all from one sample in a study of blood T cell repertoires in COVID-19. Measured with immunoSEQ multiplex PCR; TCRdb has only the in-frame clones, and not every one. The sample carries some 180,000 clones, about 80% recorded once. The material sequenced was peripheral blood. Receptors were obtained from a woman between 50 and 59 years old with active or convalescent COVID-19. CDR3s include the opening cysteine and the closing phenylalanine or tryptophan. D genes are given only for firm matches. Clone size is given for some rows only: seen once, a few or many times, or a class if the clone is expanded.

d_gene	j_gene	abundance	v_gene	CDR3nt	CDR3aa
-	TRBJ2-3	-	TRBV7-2	TGTGCCAGCAGCTTAACAGCCTTTAGCACAGATACGCAGTATTTT	CASSLTAFSTDTQYF
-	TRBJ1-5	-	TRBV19	TGTGCCAGTAGTAGGCGCGGGGAAGACGGTCAGCCCCAGCATTTT	CASSRRGEDGQPQHF
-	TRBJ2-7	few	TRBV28	TGTGCCAGCAGTTTCTGGGGGAGGAGCTCCTACGAGCAGTACTTC	CASSFWGRSSYEQYF
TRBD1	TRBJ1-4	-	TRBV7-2	TGTGCCAGCAGCCAACAGACAGGGCGAGAAAAACTGTTTTTT	CASSQQTGREKLFF
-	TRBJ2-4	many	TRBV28	TGTGCCAGCAGCCCGGGTGCAGGGGGGTCGGACATTCAGTACTTC	CASSPGAGGSDIQYF
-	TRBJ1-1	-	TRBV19	TGTGCCAGTAGTATGTCCAGGGACACTGAAGCTTTCTTT	CASSMSRDTEAFF
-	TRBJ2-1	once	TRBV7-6	TGTGCCAGCAGCTTAGTCGGGAATGAGCAGTTCTTC	CASSLVGNEQFF
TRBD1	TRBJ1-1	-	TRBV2	TGTGCCAGCAGTGCTACAGGGGTCGACACTGAAGCTTTCTTT	CASSATGVDTEAFF
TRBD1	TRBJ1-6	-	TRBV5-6	TGTGCCAGCAGCTACAGGGGTAGCTCCTATAATTCACCCCTCCACTTT	CASSYRGSSYNSPLHF
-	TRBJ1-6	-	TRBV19	TGTGCCAGTAGCCACAGGGATTCGGATTCACCCCTCCACTTT	CASSHRDSDSPLHF
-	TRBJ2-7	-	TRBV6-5	TGTGCCAGCAATCCGACAGGCACATACGAGCAGTACTTC	CASNPTGTYEQYF
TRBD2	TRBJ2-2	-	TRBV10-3	TGTGCCATCAGCCCTAGCGGGGGGGTCACCGGGGAGCTGTTTTTT	CAISPSGGVTGELFF
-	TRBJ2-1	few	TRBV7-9	TGTGCCAGCAGCTCCCTGGCCCACTACAATGAGCAGTTCTTC	CASSSLAHYNEQFF
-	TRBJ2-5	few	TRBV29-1	TGCAGCGTGCGGGCCCCTGGGGAGACCCAGTACTTC	CSVRAPGETQYF
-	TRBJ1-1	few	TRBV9	TGTGCCAGCAGCGTAGGAATAGGGTCCGGGATGAACACTGAAGCTTTCTTT	CASSVGIGSGMNTEAFF
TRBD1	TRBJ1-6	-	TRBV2	TGTGCCAGCCAGAGCCGGGACAGAAATAATTCACCCCTCCACTTT	CASQSRDRNNSPLHF
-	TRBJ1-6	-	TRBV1	TGCACCAGCATGTACAGGGAAGTGGGTTCACCCCTCCACTTT	CTSMYREVGSPLHF
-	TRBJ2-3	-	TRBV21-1	TGTGCCGTCCCGCCAGGGGCGGGGGGGACAGATACGCAGTATTTT	CAVPPGAGGTDTQYF
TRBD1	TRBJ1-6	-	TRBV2	TGTGCCGACAAGATGGGACAGGGGGTATCACCCCTCCACTTT	CADKMGQGVSPLHF
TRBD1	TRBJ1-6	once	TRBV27	TGTGCCAGCAGTGCCGTGGGACAGGGAGAGGGCTCACCCCTCCACTTT	CASSAVGQGEGSPLHF
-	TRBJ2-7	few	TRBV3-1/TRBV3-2	TGTGCCAGCAGCCACCGGGGAGGCGACTACGAGCAGTACTTC	CASSHRGGDYEQYF
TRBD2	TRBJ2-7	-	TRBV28	TGTGCCAGCAGTTTATTTAGCGGGGCCAACGGGAAGCAGTACTTC	CASSLFSGANGKQYF
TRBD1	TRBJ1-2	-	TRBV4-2	TGTGCCAGCAGCCAAGGACCGACAGGGGATGGCTACACCTTC	CASSQGPTGDGYTF
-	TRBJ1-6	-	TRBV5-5	TGTGCCAGCAGCTTGTCCAACAATTATAATTCACCCCTCCACTTT	CASSLSNNYNSPLHF
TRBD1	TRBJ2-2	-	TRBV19	TGTGCCAGTAGTACAGCCGTGTTTGGGACAGGGGCCACCGGGGAGCTGTTTTTT	CASSTAVFGTGATGELFF
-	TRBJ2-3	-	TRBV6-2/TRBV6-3	TGTGCCAGCAGTTACTCGATCACCGGACTCCGGTACCGTACAGATACGCAGTATTTT	CASSYSITGLRYRTDTQYF
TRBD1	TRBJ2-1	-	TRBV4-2	TGTGCCAGCAGCCAAACAGCGGGACAGGGGGGTCACAATGAGCAGTTCTTC	CASSQTAGQGGHNEQFF
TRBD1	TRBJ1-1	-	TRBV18	TGTGCCAGCTCACCACGAAAGGGGGCCGGTGAAGCTTTCTTT	CASSPRKGAGEAFF
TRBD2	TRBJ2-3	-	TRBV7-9	TGTGCCAGCAGTCTACTAGCGGCTAGCACAGATACGCAGTATTTT	CASSLLAASTDTQYF
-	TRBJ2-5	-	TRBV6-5	TGTGCCACCCCACGAGCAGGGCTGGGCAAAGAGACCCAGTACTTC	CATPRAGLGKETQYF
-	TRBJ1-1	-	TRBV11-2	TGTGCCAGCAGCTTAGGGACAGCGAACACTGAAGCTTTCTTT	CASSLGTANTEAFF
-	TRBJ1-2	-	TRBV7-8	TGTGCCAGCAGCTTCTACGGGACCCGGGGGGGCTACACCTTC	CASSFYGTRGGYTF
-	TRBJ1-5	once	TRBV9	TGTGCCAGCAGCGTAGACCTGGGCAGCAATCAGCCCCAGCATTTT	CASSVDLGSNQPQHF
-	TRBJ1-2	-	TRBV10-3	TGTGCCATCAGAAACACAGGCGGTGGCTACACCTTC	CAIRNTGGGYTF
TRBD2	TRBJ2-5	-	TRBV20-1	TGCAGTCTAGCGGCGGAGGAGACCCAGTACTTC	CSLAAEETQYF
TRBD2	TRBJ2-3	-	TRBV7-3	TGTGCCAGCAGCTTAGGTCCAGCGGGAGGGCAATCAGATACGCAGTATTTT	CASSLGPAGGQSDTQYF
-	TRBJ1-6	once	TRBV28	TGTGCCAGCAGCCTCAGACAGGCCTCCTATAATTCACCCCTCCACTTT	CASSLRQASYNSPLHF
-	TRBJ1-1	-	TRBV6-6	TGTGCCAGCAGTTACTCACAGGGGAACACTGAAGCTTTCTTT	CASSYSQGNTEAFF
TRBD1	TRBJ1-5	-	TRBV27	TGTGCCAGCAGTTCCCGAGGGGGCCAGCCCCAGCATTTT	CASSSRGGQPQHF
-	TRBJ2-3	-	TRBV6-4	TGTGCCAGCAGTGAATCCCCCGGACTCTCAGATACGCAGTATTTT	CASSESPGLSDTQYF
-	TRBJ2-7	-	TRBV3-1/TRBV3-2	TGTGCCAGCAGCCAAGCCGGGATTAGCTCCTACGAGCAGTACTTC	CASSQAGISSYEQYF
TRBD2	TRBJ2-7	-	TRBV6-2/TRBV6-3	TGTGCCAGCAGTTACGGTGCGGGAGGGTACGAGCAGTACTTC	CASSYGAGGYEQYF
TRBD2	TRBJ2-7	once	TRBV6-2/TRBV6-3	TGTGCCAGCAGCCTCTATGGAGCGGGGGTAAACGAGCAGTACTTC	CASSLYGAGVNEQYF
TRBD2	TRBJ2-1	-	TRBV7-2	TGTGCCAGCAGCTTAGCAGCTAGCGGTCTGGAGCAGTTCTTC	CASSLAASGLEQFF
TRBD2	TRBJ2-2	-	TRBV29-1	TGCAGCGTACCCACTAGCGGGGGGATGCCCGGGGAGCTGTTTTTT	CSVPTSGGMPGELFF
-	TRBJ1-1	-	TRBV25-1	TGTGCCAGCAGTCGCACAGGTACCAACACTGAAGCTTTCTTT	CASSRTGTNTEAFF
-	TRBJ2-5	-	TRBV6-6	TGTGCCAGCAGCCCTTCGGTAGAGACCCAGTACTTC	CASSPSVETQYF